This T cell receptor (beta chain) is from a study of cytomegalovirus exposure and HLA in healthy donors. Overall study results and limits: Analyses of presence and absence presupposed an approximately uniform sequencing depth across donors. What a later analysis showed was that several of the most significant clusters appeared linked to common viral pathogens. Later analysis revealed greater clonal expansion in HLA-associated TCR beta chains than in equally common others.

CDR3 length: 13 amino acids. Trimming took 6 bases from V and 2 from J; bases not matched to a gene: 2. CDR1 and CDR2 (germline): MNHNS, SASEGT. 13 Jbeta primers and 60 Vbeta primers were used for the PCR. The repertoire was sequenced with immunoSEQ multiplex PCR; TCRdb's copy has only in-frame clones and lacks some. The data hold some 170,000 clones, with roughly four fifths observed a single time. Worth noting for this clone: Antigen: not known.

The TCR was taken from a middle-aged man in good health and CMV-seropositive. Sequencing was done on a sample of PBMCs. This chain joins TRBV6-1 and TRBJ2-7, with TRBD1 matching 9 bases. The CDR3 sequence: CASSRTGAYEQYF. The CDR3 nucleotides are TGTGCCAGCAGCCGGACAGGGGCCTACGAGCAGTACTTC.